The clone carrying this TCR beta chain was observed many times. Its antigen is not identified. This specimen comes from a study of regulatory T cells in long-lasting Graves disease. Study-wide context: Graves' patients (newly diagnosed) had been on antithyroid drugs under 3 months. Study observations and caveats: The persistent group shared some 2,700 public clonotypes, more than the 966 shared by new patients.

The time point here: newly diagnosed GD, antithyroid drugs for less than 3 months. Isolated PBMC RNA provided the starting material for the TCR library. Libraries of TCR beta came from iRepertoire HTBI primers plus Arm-PCR of CDR3 regions. One entry per CDR3 protein results from TCRdb running MiXCR on the multiplex PCR reads. The sample has about 400,000 distinct CDR3 sequences; roughly a sixth are singletons. The sequence came from a female donor with Graves disease. Material: peripheral blood mononuclear cells (PBMCs), obtained at new diagnosis, from a patient treated with antithyroid drugs.

The CDR3 nucleotides read TGTGCCAGCACTCCCTTAGGACAGGGGAACACCGGGGAGCTGTTTTTT. Protein: CASTPLGQGNTGELFF. The rearrangement uses TRBV5-5 and TRBJ2-2, with TRBD1 matching 8 bases. Germline V lookup: CDR1 SGHKS, CDR2 YYEKEE (reference sequence). The CDR3 covers 16 residues. The trim removed 6 bases at V and 1 base at J, leaving 8 bases unmatched.